This T cell receptor (beta chain) originates from a study of graft-versus-host responses after intestinal transplantation. Germline lookup yields CDR1 SGDLS and CDR2 YYNGEE. V was trimmed by 7 bases and J by 1 base, leaving 17 bases between them. This CDR3 contains 16 residues. Using immunoSEQ multiplex PCR, the repertoire was profiled, and TCRdb retains in-frame clones only, with some absent. The table has 100,000 to 120,000 clones, just over 90% seen once; the top ten hold less than 0.55%. Remarks on this clone: What it binds is unknown.

Material: unstimulated CD8+ T cells sorted from spleen or lymph node cells, obtained before intestinal transplant. This clonotype was sampled from a human donor who received an intestinal transplant. The rearrangement links TRBV9 to TRBJ2-2, with D possibly being TRBD2 (7 bases). This CDR3 reads CASGGGASGNTGELFF. The DNA of the CDR3 is TGTGCCAGCGGTGGGGGGGCTAGCGGGAACACCGGGGAGCTGTTTTTT.